This is a list of T cell receptor beta chains from one sample in a study of cytomegalovirus exposure and HLA in healthy donors. Clones were sequenced by immunoSEQ multiplex PCR, and TCRdb holds only the in-frame ones, with some missing. The data show 200,000 or so clones, with about 85% seen just once and 0.39% held by the top ten. The specimen sequenced was PBMCs. These receptors were collected from a male donor in good health and CMV-seropositive. CDR3s include the opening cysteine and the closing phenylalanine or tryptophan. The D gene is left open where the match is weak. Clone size is given for some rows only: seen once, a few or many times, or a class if the clone is expanded.

DNA: TGTGCCAGCAGCAGAGACCTAGCGTATTACACCGGGGAGCTGTTTTTT
CDR3: CASSRDLAYYTGELFF
size: .
D: .
V: TRBV11-2
J: TRBJ2-2

DNA: TGTGCCAGCACTCTACATCAGGGGACAGATACGCAGTATTTT
CDR3: CASTLHQGTDTQYF
size: .
D: .
V: TRBV6-5
J: TRBJ2-3

DNA: TGTGCCAGCAGTCCAACCGGGACTCCCTCCTACAATGAGCAGTTCTTC
CDR3: CASSPTGTPSYNEQFF
size: .
D: .
V: TRBV4-2
J: TRBJ2-1

DNA: TGTGCCAGTAGTATGAGCTCGGGCTCCTACAATGAGCAGTTCTTC
CDR3: CASSMSSGSYNEQFF
size: once
D: .
V: TRBV19
J: TRBJ2-1

DNA: TGTGCCAGCGATAGCGGGAATACAGATACGCAGTATTTT
CDR3: CASDSGNTDTQYF
size: .
D: TRBD2
V: TRBV28
J: TRBJ2-3

DNA: TGTGCCAGCAGGTTAACTGGGGGGTACTACGAGCAGTACTTC
CDR3: CASRLTGGYYEQYF
size: .
D: .
V: TRBV28
J: TRBJ2-7

DNA: TGTGCCAGCAGCATGCCTTTTAGGACAGCTTATATTTCATCGGAGCATTTT
CDR3: CASSMPFRTAYISSEHF
size: .
D: .
V: TRBV21-1
J: TRBJ1-5

DNA: TGTGCCAGCAGTCCTAGCACAGATACGCAGTATTTT
CDR3: CASSPSTDTQYF
size: few
D: .
V: TRBV27
J: TRBJ2-3

DNA: TGTGCCAGCAGTTTAGGGACTACCGGACCCCACACAGATACGCAGTATTTT
CDR3: CASSLGTTGPHTDTQYF
size: .
D: TRBD2
V: TRBV27
J: TRBJ2-3

DNA: TGTGCCAGCAGCTTAGTGGCAGTTTCTAGCAATCAGCCCCAGCATTTT
CDR3: CASSLVAVSSNQPQHF
size: .
D: .
V: TRBV7-8
J: TRBJ1-5

DNA: TGTGCCAGCAGCAAGACAGTGAACACTGAAGCTTTCTTT
CDR3: CASSKTVNTEAFF
size: .
D: .
V: TRBV9
J: TRBJ1-1

DNA: TGTGCCAGCAACTCCCTAGGGGGGGGCACAGATACGCAGTATTTT
CDR3: CASNSLGGGTDTQYF
size: .
D: .
V: TRBV27
J: TRBJ2-3

DNA: TGCGCCAGCAGGGGTCAGGGAAGCACAGATACGCAGTATTTT
CDR3: CASRGQGSTDTQYF
size: few
D: .
V: TRBV10-2
J: TRBJ2-3

DNA: TGTGCCAGCAGTTACTCCGGGGGACAGTATGGCTACACCTTC
CDR3: CASSYSGGQYGYTF
size: .
D: TRBD1
V: TRBV6-5
J: TRBJ1-2

DNA: TGTGCCAGCAGCGCAAGCGGGAGGGTGAGGGAGCAGTACTTC
CDR3: CASSASGRVREQYF
size: .
D: TRBD2
V: TRBV11-1
J: TRBJ2-7

DNA: TGTGCCAGCAGCCCCCAGGACAGGGGGAGAAACACCATATATTTT
CDR3: CASSPQDRGRNTIYF
size: .
D: TRBD1
V: TRBV13
J: TRBJ1-3

DNA: TGTGCCAGCAGTTACTCGGGAAGGGGGCATGGCTACACCTTC
CDR3: CASSYSGRGHGYTF
size: .
D: TRBD1
V: TRBV6-5
J: TRBJ1-2

DNA: TGTGCCAGCACGCAGCCGGGACAGGGGACAGATACGCAGTATTTT
CDR3: CASTQPGQGTDTQYF
size: .
D: TRBD1
V: TRBV7-8
J: TRBJ2-3

DNA: TGTGCCAGCAGTGCCAGGGGGAAAAAACTGTTTTTT
CDR3: CASSARGKKLFF
size: .
D: TRBD1
V: TRBV28
J: TRBJ1-4

DNA: TGTGCCAGCAGCGGGGACTATGGCTACACCTTC
CDR3: CASSGDYGYTF
size: once
D: .
V: TRBV2
J: TRBJ1-2

DNA: TGTGCCAGTATGAGGAGATATAGCAATCAGCCCCAGCATTTT
CDR3: CASMRRYSNQPQHF
size: once
D: .
V: TRBV19
J: TRBJ1-5

DNA: TGCGCCAGCAGCCAATTCTCAGGGCCTGATGGCTACACCTTC
CDR3: CASSQFSGPDGYTF
size: .
D: .
V: TRBV4-3
J: TRBJ1-2

DNA: TGCGCCAGCAGGATCCGGACTAGCGGGGCCACAGATACGCAGTATTTT
CDR3: CASRIRTSGATDTQYF
size: .
D: TRBD2
V: TRBV5-1
J: TRBJ2-3

DNA: TGTGCCAGCAGCCAAGATGGCGGGGGATGGGGCACAGATACGCAGTATTTT
CDR3: CASSQDGGGWGTDTQYF
size: .
D: TRBD2
V: TRBV4-2
J: TRBJ2-3

DNA: TGTGCCAGCAGCATGGGACTGGGTTACTACGAGCAGTACTTC
CDR3: CASSMGLGYYEQYF
size: .
D: .
V: TRBV13
J: TRBJ2-7

DNA: TGCAGCGTTTATGTACAGAACACCGGGGAGCTGTTTTTT
CDR3: CSVYVQNTGELFF
size: .
D: .
V: TRBV29-1
J: TRBJ2-2

DNA: TGCGCCAGCAGCCTTCTAGGGACTAGCGGGACGTGGAGGGGCCCAGATACGCAGTATTTT
CDR3: CASSLLGTSGTWRGPDTQYF
size: .
D: TRBD2
V: TRBV4-3
J: TRBJ2-3

DNA: TGTGCCAGCAGCTTAGCGCTCGGTTGGCGGGTAGGAGAGACCCAGTACTTC
CDR3: CASSLALGWRVGETQYF
size: .
D: .
V: TRBV7-2
J: TRBJ2-5

DNA: TGCGCCAGCAGCCAGAGTGGGAGTTCCTACGAGCAGTACTTC
CDR3: CASSQSGSSYEQYF
size: few
D: .
V: TRBV4-3
J: TRBJ2-7

DNA: TGTGCCAGCAGCCCCGAAGGGGGAACGGAAGAGACCCAGTACTTC
CDR3: CASSPEGGTEETQYF
size: .
D: .
V: TRBV7-2
J: TRBJ2-5

DNA: TGTGCCAGCAGCTTTCAGACTAGCGGGAACTATGAGCAGTTCTTC
CDR3: CASSFQTSGNYEQFF
size: .
D: TRBD2
V: TRBV11-2
J: TRBJ2-1

DNA: TGTGTGCTATTCCGGGACTTCCCTTTCTTC
CDR3: CVLFRDFPFF
size: once
D: .
V: TRBV19
J: TRBJ2-4

DNA: TGCGCCAGCAGCCAAGGGGAGGGTTACACAGATACGCAGTATTTT
CDR3: CASSQGEGYTDTQYF
size: .
D: TRBD2
V: TRBV4-1
J: TRBJ2-3

DNA: TGTGCCAGCACCTTGAGCGGCACCGGGGAGCTGTTTTTT
CDR3: CASTLSGTGELFF
size: .
D: .
V: TRBV5-6
J: TRBJ2-2

DNA: TGTGCCAGCAGTTCCCTAGCGGGACCAAAAGAGACCCAGTACTTC
CDR3: CASSSLAGPKETQYF
size: .
D: TRBD2
V: TRBV27
J: TRBJ2-5

DNA: TGTGCCACCGGGCCCGTGACAGGGTCCTACGAGCAGTACTTC
CDR3: CATGPVTGSYEQYF
size: .
D: TRBD1
V: TRBV11-2
J: TRBJ2-7

DNA: TGTGCCAGCAGCCCAGGGGGGGAAGCTTTCTTT
CDR3: CASSPGGEAFF
size: .
D: TRBD1
V: TRBV11-2
J: TRBJ1-1

DNA: TGTGCCAGCACCCAAAACACAGGGGATAGCACCGGGGAGCTGTTTTTT
CDR3: CASTQNTGDSTGELFF
size: .
D: TRBD1
V: TRBV4-2
J: TRBJ2-2

DNA: TGTGCCAGCAGGAAGGACAGGGGGGCCAAAAACATTCAGTACTTC
CDR3: CASRKDRGAKNIQYF
size: .
D: TRBD1
V: TRBV2
J: TRBJ2-4

DNA: TGTGCCAGCAGTCGACAGGCCCCCGGACCCCTCCACTTT
CDR3: CASSRQAPGPLHF
size: once
D: .
V: TRBV2
J: TRBJ1-6

DNA: TGTGCCACCCGGGACAGAAGCTTCAATGAGCAGTTCTTC
CDR3: CATRDRSFNEQFF
size: once
D: TRBD1
V: TRBV19
J: TRBJ2-1

DNA: TGCAGCGCTCGCGGGACCGCGTACCAAGAGACCCAGTACTTC
CDR3: CSARGTAYQETQYF
size: .
D: .
V: TRBV29-1
J: TRBJ2-5

DNA: TGTGCCAGCGGGACTAGCGGGGCCTACGAGCAGTACTTC
CDR3: CASGTSGAYEQYF
size: once
D: TRBD2
V: TRBV14
J: TRBJ2-7

DNA: TGTGCCAGCTCACTCGAAGGGGGAGGCAATCAGCCCCAGCATTTT
CDR3: CASSLEGGGNQPQHF
size: .
D: .
V: TRBV18
J: TRBJ1-5